The 2 T cell receptor beta chains given below trace back to one sample, sequenced in a study of blood T cell repertoires in COVID-19. Produced via immunoSEQ multiplex PCR; TCRdb's table is partial and in-frame only. The data show approximately 250,000 clones, approximately 88% seen once. Material for sequencing was peripheral blood. Every receptor here comes from a woman between 70 and 85 years old with COVID-19, enrolled during active disease.

This clone was observed a few times. CDR3 nucleotides: TGCAGCGTTGTCGGTGGTTCGGGTCAGCCCCAGCATTTT. This gives the protein CSVVGGSGQPQHF. The chain uses TRBV29-1 and TRBJ1-5; D unclear. The CDR3 loop spans 13 amino acids. CDR1 SQVTM and CDR2 ANQGSEA come from the germline V gene. V shed 4 bases and J shed 6 bases, with 13 bases lying between them.

The chain employs TRBV7-9 and TRBJ1-3; TRBD1 matches at 9 bases. Trimming took 5 bases from V and 0 from J; bases not matched to a gene: 5. The V gene's germline CDR1 is SEHNR and CDR2 FQNEAQ (reference sequence). The CDR3 spans 16 residues. The CDR3 sequence is CASSLWTGASGNTIYF. The CDR3 bases are TGTGCCAGCAGCCTATGGACAGGGGCCTCTGGAAACACCATATATTTT. Full variable domain (outside the CDR3, taken from reference TRBV7-9 and TRBJ1-3): DTGVSQNPRHKITKRGQNVTFRCDPISEHNRLYWYRQTLGQGPEFLTYFQNEAQLEKSRLLSDRFSAERPKGSFSTLEIQRTEQGDSAMYLCASSLWTGASGNTIYFGEGSWLTVV.